This TCR beta chain appears in the sequencing data of a study of blood T cell repertoires in COVID-19 (dated by TCRdb to about 2020). Some background on the complete study: The collaborator samples originated in the United States, Italy and Spain and spanned the acute and convalescent phases of COVID-19. The material from the prospective study consisted of cDNA or gDNA derived from T cells, B-cell-depleted T cells, or PBMCs. Subjects who had been exposed to COVID-19, were actively infected with it, or had recovered from it provided the deeply sampled blood TCRbeta repertoires that made up the dataset. A freely available public database, intended as a resource for researchers studying the immune response to SARS-CoV-2, is where the repertoires were released. Samples were obtained from the ongoing ImmuneRACE study (first 160 participants) and from approximately 1,200 subjects provided by 6 global collaborators. A de-identified subject ID, COVID-19 status, age in years and sex were almost always included in the sample metadata. HLA class I and class II types, where available, came from metadata supplied by the sample provider rather than from assay-based typing.

Beyond this particular receptor, the publication reports: Clinical and demographic metadata were provided uncurated, with the amount varying by source and participant.

Collaborating institutions collected whole blood in K2EDTA tubes following their own protocols. For TCRbeta analysis, collaborators shipped samples as frozen whole blood, isolated PBMCs, or DNA extracted from either of those sample types. Details on this clone: Its antigen remains unidentified. No base qualities exist here, and no much larger clone lies one base off it.

TCRbeta CDR3 regions were amplified from genomic DNA by means of the immunoSEQ Assay, a bias-controlled multiplex PCR. Per the source publication's procedure: The number of nucleated cells in each sample was estimated from the amplification of reference gene primers within the assay. Sequence reads were collapsed and filtered to measure the absolute abundance of every unique TCRbeta CDR3 rearrangement. Productive Simpson clonality was computed per sample as the square root of Simpson's diversity index over productive rearrangements. The clones in this table, taken by TCRdb from immuneACCESS, are in-frame only. Not every clone is retained; where verified, under half of the shortfall comes from an unresolved V gene, and the cause of the rest is unknown. V and J calls and clone size follow that table, whereas D and trimming were derived from the DNA. The table for this sample lists fewer than 300,000 clones; around 83% of them were counted only once. Together, the top ten hold 5.7% of the sample.

Measured from the cysteine to the phenylalanine, the CDR3 is 16 residues long. Only the CDR3 DNA stays, 48 bases, in frame from base 1. From the germline V gene (reference sequence), CDR1 is LGHDT and CDR2 is YNNKEL. For this chain, trimming is 2 bases at the V end and 0 bases at the J end, and the number of junction bases without a gene match is 6. In this chain, TRBV3-1 (or the pseudogene TRBV3-2) is recombined with TRBJ1-1; the central 7 bases match TRBD1. The clonotype was recovered from a man at least 80 years old with acute or convalescent COVID-19. The sequencing sample was made of peripheral blood. The CDR3 amino acid sequence is: CASSQPIQGMNTEAFF. The DNA is as follows: TGTGCCAGCAGCCAACCAATACAGGGGATGAACACTGAAGCTTTCTTT.